The clone carrying this TCR beta chain was counted once. This record belongs to a study of blood T cell repertoires in COVID-19. Study-level background: Acute and convalescent COVID-19 samples came from the United States, Italy and Spain.

In the original analysis: Scientists estimated how many nucleated cells there were by amplifying reference gene primers. Sequencing was performed with immunoSEQ multiplex PCR; in TCRdb, only in-frame clones are kept and a portion is missing. V, J and clone size are taken as reported in that table, and D and trimming were inferred from the DNA itself. The sample gives 80,000 to 130,000 clones, 80% to 90% of which show up once; roughly 2.7% is in the top ten. Study members were between about 18 and 90 years old and lived in 20 to 30 US regions. This CDR3 is 17 amino acids long. Per germline, CDR1 LGHDT and CDR2 YNNKEL (reference sequence). V lost 2 bases to trimming and J lost 10 bases; unmatched junction nucleotides: 14.

The sample taken for sequencing was PBMCs or T cells enriched from blood (not recorded which). The receptor was isolated from a woman in her forties or fifties who had recovered from COVID-19. The chain uses TRBV3-1 (or the pseudogene TRBV3-2) and TRBJ1-6, with 7 bases that match TRBD1. The CDR3 loop reads CASSQTTGQQGGSPLHF. For the CDR3, the DNA is TGTGCCAGCAGCCAAACGACGGGTCAGCAGGGGGGCTCACCCCTCCACTTT.